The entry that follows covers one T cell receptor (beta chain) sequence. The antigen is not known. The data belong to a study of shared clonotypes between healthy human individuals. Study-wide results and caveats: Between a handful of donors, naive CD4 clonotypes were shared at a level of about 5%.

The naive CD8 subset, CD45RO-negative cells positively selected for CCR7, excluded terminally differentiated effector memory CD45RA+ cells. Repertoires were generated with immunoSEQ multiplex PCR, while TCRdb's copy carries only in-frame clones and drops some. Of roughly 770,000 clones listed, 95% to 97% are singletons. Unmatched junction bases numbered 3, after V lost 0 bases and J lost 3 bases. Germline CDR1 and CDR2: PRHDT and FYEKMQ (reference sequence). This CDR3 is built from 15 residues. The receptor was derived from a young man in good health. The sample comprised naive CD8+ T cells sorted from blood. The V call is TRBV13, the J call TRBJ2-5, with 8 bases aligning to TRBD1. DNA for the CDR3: TGTGCCAGCAGCTTAGGGGACAGGGACGAAGAGACCCAGTACTTC. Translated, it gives CASSLGDRDEETQYF.